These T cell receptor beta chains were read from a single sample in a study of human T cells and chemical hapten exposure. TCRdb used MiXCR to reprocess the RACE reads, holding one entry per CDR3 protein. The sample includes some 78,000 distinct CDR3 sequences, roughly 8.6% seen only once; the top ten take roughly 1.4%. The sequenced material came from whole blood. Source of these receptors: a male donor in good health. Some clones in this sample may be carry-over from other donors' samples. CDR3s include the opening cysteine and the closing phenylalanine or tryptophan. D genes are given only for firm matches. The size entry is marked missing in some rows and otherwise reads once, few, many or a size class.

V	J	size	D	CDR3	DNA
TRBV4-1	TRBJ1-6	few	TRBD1	CASSQERTGRDSPLHF	TGCGCCAGCAGCCAAGAGCGGACAGGGAGAGATTCACCCCTCCACTTT
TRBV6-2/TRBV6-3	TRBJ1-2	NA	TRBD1	CASTDPLSGTVDGYTF	TGTGCCAGCACCGACCCTTTGTCCGGGACAGTGGACGGCTACACCTTC
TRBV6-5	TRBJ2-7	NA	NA	CASSPVLGDYEQYF	TGTGCCAGCAGCCCGGTTTTAGGAGACTACGAGCAGTACTTC
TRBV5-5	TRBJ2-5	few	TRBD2	CASSRTSGGLPDGQETQYF	TGTGCCAGCAGCCGGACTAGCGGGGGCCTCCCCGACGGCCAAGAGACCCAGTACTTC
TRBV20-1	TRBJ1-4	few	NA	CSAKGPPGEKLFF	TGCAGTGCTAAGGGCCCCCCGGGTGAAAAACTGTTTTTT
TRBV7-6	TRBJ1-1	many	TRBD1	CVSGGMNTEAFF	TGTGTCTCAGGGGGTATGAACACTGAAGCTTTCTTT
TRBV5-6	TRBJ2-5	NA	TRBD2	CASSWGTSGQETQYF	TGTGCCAGCAGCTGGGGGACTAGCGGACAAGAGACCCAGTACTTC
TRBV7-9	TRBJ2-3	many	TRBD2	CASKITSGGAEDTQYF	TGTGCCAGCAAAATCACTAGCGGGGGGGCGGAAGATACGCAGTATTTT
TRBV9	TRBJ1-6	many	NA	CASSVADNSPLHF	TGTGCCAGCAGCGTAGCTGATAATTCACCCCTCCACTTT
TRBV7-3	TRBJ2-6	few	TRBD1	CASSLPGQGARGANVLTF	TGTGCCAGCAGCTTGCCTGGACAGGGGGCGCGGGGGGCCAACGTCCTGACTTTC
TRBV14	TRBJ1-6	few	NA	CASSLSPGALSPLHF	TGTGCCAGCAGCCTCTCCCCGGGGGCTCTCTCACCCCTCCACTTT
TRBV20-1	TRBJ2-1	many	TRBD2	CSARALAAGNNEQFF	TGCAGTGCTAGGGCTCTAGCGGCCGGGAACAATGAGCAGTTCTTC
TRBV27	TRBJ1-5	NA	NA	CASSPEGNQPQHF	TGTGCCAGCAGTCCGGAGGGCAATCAGCCCCAGCATTTT
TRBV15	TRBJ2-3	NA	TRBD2	CATSRGAGGRTDTQYF	TGTGCCACCAGCAGGGGAGCGGGAGGAAGGACAGATACGCAGTATTTT
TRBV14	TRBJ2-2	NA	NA	CASSQGTGELFF	TGTGCCAGCAGCCAAGGGACCGGGGAGCTGTTTTTT
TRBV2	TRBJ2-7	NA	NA	CASSLHGSGYYEQYF	TGTGCCAGCAGTCTCCATGGCAGCGGGTACTACGAGCAGTACTTC
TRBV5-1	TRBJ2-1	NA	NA	CASSHGIYNEQFF	TGCGCCAGCAGCCACGGGATTTACAATGAGCAGTTCTTC
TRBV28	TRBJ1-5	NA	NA	CASSLYAGSNQPQHF	TGTGCCAGCAGTTTATACGCAGGGAGCAATCAGCCCCAGCATTTT
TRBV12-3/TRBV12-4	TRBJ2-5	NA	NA	CASSPPGETQYF	TGTGCCAGCAGCCCCCCGGGGGAGACCCAGTACTTC
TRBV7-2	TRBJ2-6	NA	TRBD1	CASSLDRAGANVLTF	TGTGCCAGCAGCCTCGACAGGGCTGGGGCCAACGTCCTGACTTTC
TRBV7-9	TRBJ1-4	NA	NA	CASSSGIARDEKLFF	TGTGCCAGCAGCTCCGGGATTGCACGGGATGAAAAACTGTTTTTT
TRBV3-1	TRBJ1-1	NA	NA	CASSPWLGRVNTEAFF	TGTGCCAGCAGCCCCTGGCTGGGACGGGTGAACACTGAAGCTTTCTTT
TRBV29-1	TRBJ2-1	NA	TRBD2	CSVSSGGFYEQFF	TGCAGCGTTTCTAGCGGGGGGTTCTATGAGCAGTTCTTC
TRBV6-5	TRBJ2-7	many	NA	CASSYSRWAGAGEQYF	TGTGCCAGCAGTTACTCGAGATGGGCCGGGGCAGGCGAGCAGTACTTC
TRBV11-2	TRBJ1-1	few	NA	CASSLEARKTTEAFF	TGTGCCAGCAGCTTAGAGGCCAGGAAGACCACTGAAGCTTTCTTT
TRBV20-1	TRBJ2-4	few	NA	CSARDQSRLAKNIQYF	TGCAGTGCTAGAGATCAAAGTCGGCTAGCCAAAAACATTCAGTACTTC
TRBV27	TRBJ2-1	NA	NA	CASSKRDQNEQFF	TGTGCCAGCAGCAAAAGGGACCAAAATGAGCAGTTCTTC
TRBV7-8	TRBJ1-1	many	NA	CASRNTGRMVNTEAFF	TGTGCCAGCAGAAACACCGGTAGGATGGTGAACACTGAAGCTTTCTTT
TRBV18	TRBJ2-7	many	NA	CASSPPADRLVQYF	TGTGCCAGCTCACCACCGGCCGACAGGTTGGTGCAGTACTTC
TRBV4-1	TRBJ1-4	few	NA	CASSHRATNEKLFF	TGCGCCAGCAGCCATCGAGCAACTAATGAAAAACTGTTTTTT
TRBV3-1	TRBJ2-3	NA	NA	CASSQDWGNTDTQYF	TGTGCCAGCAGCCAAGATTGGGGCAACACAGATACGCAGTATTTT
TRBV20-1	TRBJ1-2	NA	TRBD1	CSARDRNRGGGYTF	TGCAGTGCTAGAGATCGAAACAGGGGTGGCGGCTACACCTTC
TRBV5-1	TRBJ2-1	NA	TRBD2	CASSWRASGANEQFF	TGCGCCAGCAGCTGGAGAGCTAGCGGAGCCAATGAGCAGTTCTTC
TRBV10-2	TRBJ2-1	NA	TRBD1	CASNPQGGPYNEQFF	TGCGCCAGCAACCCACAGGGGGGCCCCTACAATGAGCAGTTCTTC
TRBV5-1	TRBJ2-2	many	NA	CASSPNTGELFF	TGCGCCAGCAGCCCCAACACCGGGGAGCTGTTTTTT
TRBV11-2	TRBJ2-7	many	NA	CASSLPGVSYEQYF	TGTGCCAGCAGCCTACCCGGTGTCTCCTACGAGCAGTACTTC
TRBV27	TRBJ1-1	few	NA	CASSFSVNTEAFF	TGTGCCAGCAGTTTTTCGGTGAACACTGAAGCTTTCTTT
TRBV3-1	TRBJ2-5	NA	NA	CASSLGTGLETQYF	TGTGCCAGCAGCCTCGGTACGGGGCTGGAGACCCAGTACTTC